The present entry profiles one T cell receptor beta chain with its context. Its antigen remains unidentified. One base away there is no much larger clone; base qualities are not given. The hyperthyroidism patients were 18 to 65 years old and newly diagnosed, with a disease duration of less than 2 months. Patients with other autoimmune diseases, uncontrolled infections, pregnancy or lactation were excluded. Diagnosis relied on clinical symptoms, serum thyroxine, TRAb, thyroid ultrasound and orbital computed tomography. Trizol reagent was used to extract the total RNA, and its quality was then checked on an Agilent 2100 Bioanalyzer. This entry is derived from a study of Graves' ophthalmopathy and Graves' hyperthyroidism (dated by TCRdb to the late 2010s). With respect to the entire study: Hyperthyroidism was defined as stable when no progression to ophthalmopathy occurred within 18 months of follow-up. In total, some 140 blood samples were TCR-sequenced: approximately 42 ophthalmopathy, some 75 hyperthyroidism and roughly 17 hyperthyroidism-to-ophthalmopathy patients. After sampling, hyperthyroidism patients received methimazole starting at 30 mg daily, and ophthalmopathy patients received high-dose intravenous methylprednisolone. To tell Graves' ophthalmopathy apart from Graves' hyperthyroidism, and to predict which patients would progress to ophthalmopathy, the study relied on TCR beta repertoire signatures. The independent validation cohort included approximately 19 hyperthyroidism patients plus 17 patients who later progressed from hyperthyroidism to ophthalmopathy. In about six hyperthyroidism patients, the T-cell repertoire of thyroid tissue was compared with the T-cell repertoire of blood. To explore V-J signatures that distinguish ophthalmopathy from hyperthyroidism, a discovery set of about a hundred patients was enrolled, made up of 43 with ophthalmopathy and fewer than 60 with stable hyperthyroidism. Study-wide findings and limitations: In cross-validation, the 13-signature model distinguished ophthalmopathy from stable hyperthyroidism with nearly 90% sensitivity and roughly 84% specificity, while in the test set the corresponding values were around 79% and 71%. Most expanded thyroid clonotypes with frequency above 0.001 were also detected in blood, suggesting blood repertoires may reflect the thyroid immune response. In validation, the model predicted ophthalmopathy progression with about 64% sensitivity and less than 80% specificity; 12 predicted patients were CT-confirmed with GO in a median of approximately 6.5 months. Sample size was not predetermined statistically, and investigators were not blinded to group allocation.

For repertoire sequencing, the TCR beta CDR3 regions were amplified from RNA transcripts. The first round was an RT-PCR using HTBI primers with the Qiagen OneStep RT-PCR kit, and this first round was followed by a second-round multiplex PCR, then size selection and purification. Sequencing of the libraries was carried out on an Illumina HiSeq2000 in paired-end mode with 100 bp reads. For the original study's pipeline: SOAPnuke was used to process the reads, throwing out any read that had adapters, had uncalled bases, had a mean Phred below 15, or lacked an exact constant-primer or identifier match. COPE v1.2.5 was used to merge the high-quality paired reads. Each unique nucleotide sequence was treated as a clonotype, and MiTCR v1.1 was used to align the clonotypes to the IMGT TRB V, D and J references. The analysis was limited to V-J combinations with a frequency above 0.0001, which together covered over 99% of the repertoires. A TCR clonal expansion and chaos score per V-J combination was defined as the ratio of F50 clonal expansion to chaos observed in the TCRdist matrix. Welch's t-statistics and random forest were used to reduce the features to around 13 V-J combinations, which were then used as input to a naive Bayes classifier. Thyroid-blood repertoire similarity was quantified with the Morisita-Horn index. TCRdb reworked the public reads: Q25 trimming with fastp, MiXCR clone assembly, productive beta chains retained. Identical CDR3 proteins give one entry, which carries the most common genes and DNA. Clone size and V and J calls follow TCRdb, not the original study. In this sample the table shows about 1.2 million distinct CDR3 sequences, 35% to 45% of which occur a single time. Clones ranked in the top ten supply 11% of the sample.

V was cut back by 5 bases and J by 1 base, leaving a gap of 14 bases between them. The cysteine opens and the phenylalanine closes a CDR3 of 15 amino acids. Of the read, only the CDR3 DNA is kept; its 45 bases are in frame from base 1. CDR1 MDHEN and CDR2 SYDVKM are derived from the germline V gene. The sample consisted of peripheral blood or thyroid tissue (not recorded which). The clonotype comes from an adult man with Graves' hyperthyroidism. The chain is made from TRBV28 and TRBJ2-5; no D segment can be confidently identified. The CDR3 here reads CASSTTSRAQETQYF. The DNA sequence reads TGTGCCAGCAGTACAACCTCTCGGGCCCAAGAGACCCAGTACTTC.